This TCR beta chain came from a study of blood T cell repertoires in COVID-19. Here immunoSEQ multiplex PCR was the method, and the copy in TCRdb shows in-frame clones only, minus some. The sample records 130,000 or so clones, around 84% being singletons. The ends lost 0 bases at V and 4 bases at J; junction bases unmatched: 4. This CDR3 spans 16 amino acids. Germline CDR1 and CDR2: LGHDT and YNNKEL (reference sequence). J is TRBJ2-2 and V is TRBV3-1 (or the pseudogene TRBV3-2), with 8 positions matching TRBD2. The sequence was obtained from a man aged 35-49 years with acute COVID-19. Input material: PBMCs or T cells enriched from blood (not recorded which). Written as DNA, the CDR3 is TGTGCCAGCAGCCAAGATGCGGGGGGCGCCACCGGGGAGCTGTTTTTT. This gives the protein CASSQDAGGATGELFF.